This TCR beta chain was documented in a study of metastatic and nonmetastatic thyroid tumors. Germline CDR1 and CDR2: SGDLS and YYNGEE. The V and J ends lost 4 bases and 10 bases, in that order; junction bases with no gene match: 6. The CDR3 is made up of 13 amino acids. The table lists this clone with many counts. TCRdb reprocessed the PCR reads via MiXCR. Among about 56,000 clones listed, roughly 29% were seen once. Among the patients, none had received any treatment before thyroid surgery. Material: blood. The gene calls are TRBV9 and TRBJ2-1, with 9 bases fitting TRBD2. This clonotype was obtained from a female donor with papillary thyroid cancer or a benign thyroid nodule (not recorded which). Some clones in this sample may be carry-over from other donors' samples. CDR3 sequence: CASSMRLAEEQFF. CDR3 coding DNA: TGTGCCAGCAGCATGCGACTAGCGGAAGAGCAGTTCTTC.